This is a list of T cell receptor beta chains from one sample in a study of shared clonotypes between healthy human individuals. Method: immunoSEQ multiplex PCR; TCRdb's copy keeps in-frame clones and lacks some. The sample has about 2 million clones, 85% to 95% seen once. What was sequenced was naive CD4+ T cells sorted from blood. These receptors originate from a man between 18 and 35 years old in good health. Each CDR3 is given with its conserved first and last residue. Fields, in order: CDR3 protein, CDR3 DNA, V gene, D gene, clone size, J gene. A D gene is named only where the DNA matches it firmly. Clone sizes are given selectively: once, few, many, or a class where the clone is expanded.

CDR3aa: CASSDSLNTEAFF; CDR3nt: TGTGCCAGCAGTGACTCCTTGAACACTGAAGCTTTCTTT; v_gene: TRBV6-4; d_gene: NA; abundance: NA; j_gene: TRBJ1-1
CDR3aa: CAISIADTPNSPLHF; CDR3nt: TGTGCCATCAGTATAGCGGACACCCCGAATTCACCCCTCCACTTT; v_gene: TRBV10-3; d_gene: NA; abundance: once; j_gene: TRBJ1-6
CDR3aa: CASSESSTGRNSPLHF; CDR3nt: TGCGCCAGCAGTGAATCGTCGACAGGGCGTAATTCACCCCTCCACTTT; v_gene: TRBV10-2; d_gene: TRBD1; abundance: NA; j_gene: TRBJ1-6
CDR3aa: CASSWGTEGGSPLHF; CDR3nt: TGTGCCAGCAGCTGGGGGACCGAGGGAGGTTCACCCCTCCACTTT; v_gene: TRBV5-4; d_gene: NA; abundance: NA; j_gene: TRBJ1-6
CDR3aa: CASSLDWGVLDTEAFF; CDR3nt: TGTGCCAGCAGCTTGGATTGGGGGGTACTGGACACTGAAGCTTTCTTT; v_gene: TRBV5-6; d_gene: NA; abundance: NA; j_gene: TRBJ1-1
CDR3aa: CASSPNYFEQYF; CDR3nt: TGTGCCAGCTCACCCAATTACTTCGAGCAGTACTTC; v_gene: TRBV18; d_gene: NA; abundance: NA; j_gene: TRBJ2-7
CDR3aa: CASSPGRSGGTDTQYF; CDR3nt: TGCGCCAGCAGCCCCGGACGAAGCGGGGGCACAGATACGCAGTATTTT; v_gene: TRBV5-1; d_gene: TRBD2; abundance: NA; j_gene: TRBJ2-3
CDR3aa: CASSRGQLDYGYTF; CDR3nt: TGTGCCAGCAGCAGAGGACAGTTAGATTATGGCTACACCTTC; v_gene: TRBV13; d_gene: NA; abundance: once; j_gene: TRBJ1-2
CDR3aa: CASSPFGGVSSEKLFF; CDR3nt: TGCGCCAGCAGCCCCTTCGGGGGAGTATCGTCCGAAAAACTGTTTTTT; v_gene: TRBV4-1; d_gene: NA; abundance: NA; j_gene: TRBJ1-4
CDR3aa: CASSYPIERGRYEQYF; CDR3nt: TGTGCCAGCAGTTACCCTATTGAACGGGGAAGATACGAGCAGTACTTC; v_gene: TRBV6-5; d_gene: NA; abundance: NA; j_gene: TRBJ2-7
CDR3aa: CASSESPAQPQHF; CDR3nt: TGTGCCAGCAGTGAAAGTCCGGCGCAGCCCCAGCATTTT; v_gene: TRBV6-1; d_gene: NA; abundance: NA; j_gene: TRBJ1-5
CDR3aa: CAISEASRDEQYF; CDR3nt: TGTGCCATCAGTGAGGCATCAAGGGATGAGCAGTACTTC; v_gene: TRBV10-3; d_gene: NA; abundance: NA; j_gene: TRBJ2-7
CDR3aa: CASSPYRTVRNEQFF; CDR3nt: TGCGCCAGCAGTCCGTACCGGACGGTGCGGAATGAGCAGTTCTTC; v_gene: TRBV10-1; d_gene: NA; abundance: once; j_gene: TRBJ2-1
CDR3aa: CASILRTGATNQPQHF; CDR3nt: TGTGCCAGTATCCTCAGGACAGGGGCTACCAATCAGCCCCAGCATTTT; v_gene: TRBV19; d_gene: TRBD1; abundance: NA; j_gene: TRBJ1-5
CDR3aa: CASSLVRSGGGGSPLHF; CDR3nt: TGTGCCAGCAGTTTAGTGCGGAGTGGGGGTGGCGGTTCACCCCTCCACTTT; v_gene: TRBV27; d_gene: NA; abundance: NA; j_gene: TRBJ1-6
CDR3aa: CASSPTSGGIYEQFF; CDR3nt: TGTGCCAGCAGCCCTACTAGCGGGGGGATATATGAGCAGTTCTTC; v_gene: TRBV9; d_gene: TRBD2; abundance: NA; j_gene: TRBJ2-1
CDR3aa: CASSQEVASLAKNIQYF; CDR3nt: TGCGCCAGCAGCCAAGAGGTCGCCAGTCTAGCCAAAAACATTCAGTACTTC; v_gene: TRBV4-1; d_gene: NA; abundance: NA; j_gene: TRBJ2-4
CDR3aa: CASSLSRDRHEQFF; CDR3nt: TGTGCCAGCAGTTTATCCCGGGATCGGCATGAGCAGTTCTTC; v_gene: TRBV27; d_gene: NA; abundance: NA; j_gene: TRBJ2-1
CDR3aa: CASSVSEGQTQYF; CDR3nt: TGTGCCAGCAGCGTCTCGGAGGGACAGACCCAGTACTTC; v_gene: TRBV5-5; d_gene: NA; abundance: once; j_gene: TRBJ2-5
CDR3aa: CASSLSVSSYNEQFF; CDR3nt: TGTGCCAGCAGTTTATCGGTGAGCTCCTACAATGAGCAGTTCTTC; v_gene: TRBV27; d_gene: NA; abundance: NA; j_gene: TRBJ2-1
CDR3aa: CAWSPQGVYGYTF; CDR3nt: TGTGCCTGGAGTCCCCAGGGGGTATATGGCTACACCTTC; v_gene: TRBV30; d_gene: TRBD1; abundance: NA; j_gene: TRBJ1-2
CDR3aa: CASSVVEGATGELFF; CDR3nt: TGTGCCAGCAGCGTAGTGGAGGGGGCGACCGGGGAGCTGTTTTTT; v_gene: TRBV9; d_gene: NA; abundance: NA; j_gene: TRBJ2-2